Presented here are 20 T cell receptor beta chains from one specimen sequenced in a study of blood T cell repertoires in COVID-19. Profiled with immunoSEQ multiplex PCR; TCRdb holds only in-frame clones, not every one. The sample holds about 250,000 clones, approximately 85% seen once. The sample was peripheral blood. These receptors originate from a woman of 80 years or more with COVID-19, enrolled during active disease.

This clone has only one observation. The chain carries TRBV5-4 and TRBJ1-4; D is unresolved. Germline V gene sequence: CDR1 SGHNT, CDR2 YYREEE (reference sequence). The CDR3 length is 14 residues. V shed 4 bases and J shed 0 bases, with 7 bases lying between them. CDR3 sequence: CASSHSTTNEKLFF. CDR3 nucleotides: TGTGCCAGCAGCCACAGCACAACTAATGAAAAACTGTTTTTT.

A few counts support this clone. The chain is built from TRBV7-2 and TRBJ1-2; maybe TRBD1 (6 bases). V lost 5 bases, J lost 4 bases, and 17 bases lay in between. The CDR3 is made up of 15 amino acids. The germline V gene encodes CDR1 SGHTA and CDR2 FQGNSA. The CDR3 is CASSPVTGSTYGYTF. The CDR3, as DNA: TGTGCCAGCAGCCCTGTGACAGGATCTACCTATGGCTACACCTTC.

The chain employs TRBV10-1 and TRBJ2-5; 15 bases line up with TRBD2. The CDR3 runs 16 residues. V lost 5 bases, J lost 4 bases, and 5 bases stayed unmatched. Germline lookup yields CDR1 WNHNN and CDR2 SYGVQD (reference sequence). In DNA, the CDR3 is TGCGCCAGCAGTCGGACTAGCGGGGGGGCAGGAGAGACCCAGTACTTC. Its protein product is CASSRTSGGAGETQYF.

The chain carries TRBV20-1 and TRBJ1-1; D is undetermined. CDR1 is DFQATT, CDR2 SNEGSKA, per germline (reference sequence). V lost 1 base and J 11 bases, leaving 11 bases between the germline ends. The CDR3 runs 11 residues. In nucleotides, the CDR3 is TGCAGTGCTAGAGTGTCGGGGTTTGCTTTCTTT. Amino acid sequence: CSARVSGFAFF.

The rearrangement links TRBV30 to TRBJ2-5, with TRBD2 as a possible D gene (5 bases). V lost 4 bases and J lost 2, with 11 bases in between. Per germline, CDR1 GTSNPN and CDR2 SVGIG (reference sequence). This CDR3 contains 13 residues. The DNA for the CDR3 is TGTGCCTGGACCCCGGGGAATCAAGAGACCCAGTACTTC. This translates into CAWTPGNQETQYF.

The V and J genes are TRBV7-2 and TRBJ1-1; D may be TRBD1 (5 bases). Germline V lookup: CDR1 SGHTA, CDR2 FQGNSA. The CDR3 is made up of 14 amino acids. V lost 4 bases, J lost 5 bases, and 14 bases lay in between. Here the CDR3 DNA reads TGTGCCAGCAGCTGGACCAGGGAGGGGACTGAAGCTTTCTTT. It translates to CASSWTREGTEAFF.

The V gene is TRBV2, the J gene TRBJ1-6, with TRBD1 matching 8 bases. The CDR3 length is 13 residues. V shed 6 bases and J 7 bases; nucleotides not matched to a gene: 2. CDR1 is SNHLY, CDR2 FYNNEI, per germline. The CDR3 sequence: CASSQGANSPLHF. Written as DNA, the CDR3 is TGTGCCAGCAGCCAGGGGGCGAATTCACCCCTCCACTTT.

This clone was seen only once. The chain is built from TRBV19 and TRBJ1-6; D unclear. The CDR3 spans 14 residues. V was trimmed by 6 bases and J by 10 bases, leaving 16 bases between them. The V gene's germline CDR1 is LNHDA and CDR2 SQIVND (reference sequence). The CDR3 loop is CASSAAGISSPLHF. In DNA, the CDR3 is TGTGCCAGTAGCGCGGCCGGGATCAGCTCACCCCTCCACTTT.

This clone was seen only once. V is TRBV5-1 and J is TRBJ2-6; D perhaps matches TRBD1 (5 bases). The CDR3 consists of 17 residues. The germline V and J ends were trimmed by 4 bases and 1 base, with 15 bases remaining between them. CDR1 is SGHRS, CDR2 YFSETQ, per germline. The DNA for the CDR3 is TGCGCCAGCAGCCTTTCAGGGATGAGGTCTGGGGCCAACGTCCTGACTTTC. It encodes CASSLSGMRSGANVLTF.

The chain is built from TRBV5-1 and TRBJ1-1; D is possibly TRBD1 (5 bases). The CDR3 spans 16 residues. Germline CDR1 and CDR2: SGHRS and YFSETQ. V lost 1 base and J lost 4, with 17 bases in between. Here the CDR3 DNA reads TGCGCCAGCAGCTTGTCATCGTCGGGGGGTTTCACTGAAGCTTTCTTT. Translation: CASSLSSSGGFTEAFF.

The chain couples TRBV10-3 to TRBJ2-1; D gene ambiguous. CDR3 length: 14 amino acids. Germline V gives CDR1 ENHRY, CDR2 SYGVKD. V was trimmed by 3 bases and J by 1 base, leaving 7 bases between them. The CDR3 sequence: CAISEELSYNEQFF. In DNA form, the CDR3 reads TGTGCCATCAGTGAAGAGCTATCCTACAATGAGCAGTTCTTC.

This rearrangement joins TRBV5-1 to TRBJ2-2, with D possibly TRBD1 on 6 matching bases. Germline V CDR1 and CDR2: SGHRS, YFSETQ. The CDR3 covers 16 residues. V shed 4 bases and J shed 4 bases, with 17 bases lying between them. The CDR3 DNA follows: TGCGCCAGCAGCCCCTCCGGCACAGGGCTCACCGGGGAGCTGTTTTTT. Its protein is CASSPSGTGLTGELFF.

The chain joins TRBV28 to TRBJ2-7; D may be TRBD2 (5 bases). Germline CDR1 and CDR2: MDHEN and SYDVKM. The CDR3 has 15 residues. V was shortened by 5 bases and J by 0 bases, with 14 bases between the two germline ends. CDR3 bases: TGTGCCAGCAGTCCAAAGGACTTCGACTCCTACGAGCAGTACTTC. Translating it yields CASSPKDFDSYEQYF.

This chain uses TRBV7-2 with TRBJ2-5; maybe TRBD2 (5 bases). The CDR3 runs to 13 residues. V was trimmed by 5 bases and J by 1 base, leaving 8 bases between them. Germline CDR1 SGHTA, CDR2 FQGNSA. The CDR3 region is CASSPGIQETQYF. CDR3 bases: TGTGCCAGCAGCCCGGGGATCCAAGAGACCCAGTACTTC.

The chain employs TRBV5-1 and TRBJ2-3; the match to TRBD2 covers 14 bases. The CDR3 has 18 residues. CDR1 and CDR2 (germline): SGHRS, YFSETQ. V lost 3 bases and J lost 0; bases outside the gene matches: 6. The CDR3, as DNA: TGCGCCAGCAGCTACGGGACTAGCGGGGGCATTAGCACAGATACGCAGTATTTT. As protein: CASSYGTSGGISTDTQYF.

This clone has just a few counts. This sequence joins TRBV6-1 and TRBJ2-7, with 8 nucleotides matching TRBD1. The CDR3 spans 13 residues. Germline V lookup: CDR1 MNHNS, CDR2 SASEGT. V trimming: 3 bases; J trimming: 11 bases; junction bases outside the gene matches: 9. The CDR3 protein is CASSDPGQALEYV. The DNA of the CDR3 is TGTGCCAGCAGTGACCCGGGACAGGCCCTAGAGTACGTC.

V usage is TRBV28 and J usage is TRBJ2-1, with TRBD2 matching over 7 bases. This CDR3 is 16 amino acids long. Germline CDR1 MDHEN, CDR2 SYDVKM. Trimming took 5 bases from V and 6 from J; bases not matched to a gene: 13. The CDR3 nucleotides read TGTGCCAGCAGTCCCCTAGGGGCGGGGGAGGCCAATGAGCAGTTCTTC. Translated: CASSPLGAGEANEQFF.

V usage is TRBV6-6 and J usage is TRBJ2-6; weak D call: TRBD2 (5 bases). This CDR3 spans 16 amino acids. V lost 9 bases to trimming and J lost 0 bases, with 15 bases between them. The germline V gene encodes CDR1 MNHNY and CDR2 SVGAGI (reference sequence). CDR3 sequence (DNA): TGTGCCAGTGGAGGTACAGTACCCTCTGGGGCCAACGTCCTGACTTTC. This translates into CASGGTVPSGANVLTF.

CDR3 coding DNA: TGTGCCGGTCGCGGGGGTTATCCCAAAAACATTCAGTACTTC. This sequence encodes CAGRGGYPKNIQYF. V and J are TRBV30 and TRBJ2-4, with 7 bases lining up with TRBD2. This CDR3 region has 14 residues. V gave up 8 bases and J gave up 2 bases; unmatched junction bases: 9. Germline CDR1 GTSNPN, CDR2 SVGIG (reference sequence).

This chain joins TRBV27 and TRBJ2-1; D perhaps matches TRBD2 (5 bases). The CDR3 spans 15 residues. The germline V gene encodes CDR1 MNHEY and CDR2 SMNVEV (reference sequence). V was trimmed by 8 bases and J by 0 bases, leaving 14 bases between them. The CDR3 bases are TGTGCCAGCTCCTTAGCGTTTAGCTCCTACAATGAGCAGTTCTTC. Amino acid sequence: CASSLAFSSYNEQFF.